This T cell receptor (beta chain) was recovered during a study of blood T cell repertoires in COVID-19. On the study more broadly: Samples taken during acute and convalescent COVID-19 were collected in the United States, Italy and Spain. PBMCs, B-cell-depleted T cells, or T cells provided the cDNA or gDNA that made up the material.

Source study methods: Amplification of reference gene primers was used by the study to estimate nucleated cell counts. The assay was immunoSEQ multiplex PCR, and TCRdb's table has in-frame clones only and misses some. V and J calls and clone size are given by that table; D and trimming were obtained from the DNA. The table records roughly 110,000 clones, roughly 83% of them present only once. Per the germline V gene, CDR1 is MNHEY and CDR2 is SVGAGI. With 6 bases clipped from V and 6 bases from J, the junction kept 4 bases outside the gene matches. The CDR3 spans 13 residues. V gene TRBV6-5 combines with J gene TRBJ2-2, with 7 bases that match TRBD1. The TCR comes from a human donor in a cohort sampled during active COVID-19. Sequences were obtained from peripheral blood. This chain's CDR3 is CASRTGEAGELFF. CDR3 nucleotide sequence: TGTGCCAGCAGAACAGGGGAAGCCGGGGAGCTGTTTTTT.